This T cell receptor (beta chain) was retrieved from a study of cytomegalovirus exposure and HLA in healthy donors. CDR3 length: 11 residues. Germline loops: CDR1 MNHEY, CDR2 SVGAGI. Trimming shortened V by 6 bases and J by 6 bases, and 7 bases separated the two germline ends. Vbeta (60) and Jbeta (13) primers were used in the PCR. Sequenced by immunoSEQ multiplex PCR; TCRdb stores in-frame clones only, minus some. The sample has approximately 250,000 clones; about 88% are singletons. The sample taken for sequencing was PBMCs. The genes are TRBV6-5 and TRBJ2-3, with D possibly matching TRBD2 (6 bases). The receptor comes from a girl aged 2 to 9 in good health and CMV-seronegative. The CDR3 nucleotides read TGTGCCAGCAGACTAGCTGATACGCAGTATTTT. Residues: CASRLADTQYF.